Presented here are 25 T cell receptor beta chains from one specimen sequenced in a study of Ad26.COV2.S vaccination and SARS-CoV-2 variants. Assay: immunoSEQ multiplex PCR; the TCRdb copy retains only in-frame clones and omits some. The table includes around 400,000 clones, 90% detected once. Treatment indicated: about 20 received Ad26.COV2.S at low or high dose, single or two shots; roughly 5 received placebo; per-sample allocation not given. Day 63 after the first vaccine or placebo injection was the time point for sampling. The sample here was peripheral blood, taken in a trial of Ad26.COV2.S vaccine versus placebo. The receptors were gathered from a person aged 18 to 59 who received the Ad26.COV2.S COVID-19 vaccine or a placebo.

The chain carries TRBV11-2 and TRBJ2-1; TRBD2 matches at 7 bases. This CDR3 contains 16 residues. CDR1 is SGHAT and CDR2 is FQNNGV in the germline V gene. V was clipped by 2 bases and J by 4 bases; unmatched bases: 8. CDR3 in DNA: TGTGCCAGCAGCTTATCCAGCGGGATGGAGTACAATGAGCAGTTCTTC. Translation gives CASSLSSGMEYNEQFF.

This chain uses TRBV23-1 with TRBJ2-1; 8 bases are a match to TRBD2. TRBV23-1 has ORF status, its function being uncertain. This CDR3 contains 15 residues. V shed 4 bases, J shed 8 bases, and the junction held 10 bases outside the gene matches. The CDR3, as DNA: TGCGCCAGCAGTCTGATTAGCGGGGTCGGGGATGAGCAGTTCTTC. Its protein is CASSLISGVGDEQFF.

In DNA form, the CDR3 reads TGTGCCAGCAGTAAAGGAGCATTTTTAGGCTATGGCTACACCTTC. Its protein is CASSKGAFLGYGYTF. The gene calls are TRBV28 and TRBJ1-2; no firm D call. V was shortened by 5 bases and J by 4 bases, with 17 bases between the two germline ends. CDR1 and CDR2 from the germline V gene are MDHEN and SYDVKM. The CDR3 spans 15 residues.

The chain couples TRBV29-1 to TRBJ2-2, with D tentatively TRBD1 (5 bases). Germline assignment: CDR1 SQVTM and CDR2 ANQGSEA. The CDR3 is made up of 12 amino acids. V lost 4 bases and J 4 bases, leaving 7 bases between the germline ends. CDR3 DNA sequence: TGCAGCGTTGGGGGCTCCACCGGGGAGCTGTTTTTT. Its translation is CSVGGSTGELFF.

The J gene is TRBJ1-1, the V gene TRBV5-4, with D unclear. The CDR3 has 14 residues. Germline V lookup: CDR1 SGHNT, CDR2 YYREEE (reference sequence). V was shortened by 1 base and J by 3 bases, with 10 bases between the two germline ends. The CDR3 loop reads CASSLKPPDTEAFF. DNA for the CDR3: TGTGCCAGCAGCTTGAAACCCCCGGACACTGAAGCTTTCTTT.

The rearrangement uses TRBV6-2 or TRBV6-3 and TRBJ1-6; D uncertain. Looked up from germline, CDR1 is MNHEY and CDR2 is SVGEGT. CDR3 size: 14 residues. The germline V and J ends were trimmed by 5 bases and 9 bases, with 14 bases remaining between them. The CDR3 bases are TGTGCCAGCAGTCCACAGATCCAGCGTTCACCCCTCCACTTT. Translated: CASSPQIQRSPLHF.

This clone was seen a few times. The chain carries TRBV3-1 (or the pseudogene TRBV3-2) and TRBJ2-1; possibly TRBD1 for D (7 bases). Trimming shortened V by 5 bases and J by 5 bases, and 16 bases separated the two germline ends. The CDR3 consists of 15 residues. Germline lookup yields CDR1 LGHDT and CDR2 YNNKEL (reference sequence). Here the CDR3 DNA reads TGTGCCAGCAGCTACATCGCAGGGGGGCACAATGAGCAGTTCTTC. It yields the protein CASSYIAGGHNEQFF.

DNA of the CDR3: TGTGCCAGCAGGGTATCCTGGGCCCTCCACTTT. Protein: CASRVSWALHF. V gene TRBV2 combines with J gene TRBJ1-6, with D unresolved. V gave up 6 bases and J gave up 14 bases, with 11 bases separating them. This CDR3 spans 11 amino acids. CDR1 SNHLY and CDR2 FYNNEI come from the germline V gene. Filled out from reference TRBV2 and TRBJ1-6, the complete variable domain reads EPEVTQTPSHQVTQMGQEVILRCVPISNHLYFYWYRQILGQKVEFLVSFYNNEISEKSEIFDDQFSVERPDGSNFTLKIRSTKLEDSAMYFCASRVSWALHFGNGTRLTVT.

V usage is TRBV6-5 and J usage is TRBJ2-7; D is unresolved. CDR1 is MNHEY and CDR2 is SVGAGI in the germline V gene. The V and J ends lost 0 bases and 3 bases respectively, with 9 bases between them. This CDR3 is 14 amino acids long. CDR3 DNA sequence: TGTGCCAGCAGTTACTCAGGGCGATACTACGAGCAGTACTTC. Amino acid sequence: CASSYSGRYYEQYF.

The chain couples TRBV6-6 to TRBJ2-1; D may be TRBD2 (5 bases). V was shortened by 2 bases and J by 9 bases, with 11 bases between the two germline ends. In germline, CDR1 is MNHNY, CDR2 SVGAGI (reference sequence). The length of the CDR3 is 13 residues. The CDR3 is CASSYSGGGEQFF. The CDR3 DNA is TGTGCCAGCAGTTACAGCGGAGGTGGTGAGCAGTTCTTC.

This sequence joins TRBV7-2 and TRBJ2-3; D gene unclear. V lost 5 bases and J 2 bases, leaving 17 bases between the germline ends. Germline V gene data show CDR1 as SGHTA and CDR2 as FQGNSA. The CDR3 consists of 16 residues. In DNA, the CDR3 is TGTGCCAGCAGCAAACCACCAATCCTCGACACAGATACGCAGTATTTT. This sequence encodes CASSKPPILDTDTQYF. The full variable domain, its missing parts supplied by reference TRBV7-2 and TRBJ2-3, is GAGVSQSPSNKVTEKGKDVELRCDPISGHTALYWYRQSLGQGLEFLIYFQGNSAPDKSGLPSDRFSAERTGGSVSTLTIQRTQQEDSAVYLCASSKPPILDTDTQYFGPGTRLTVL.

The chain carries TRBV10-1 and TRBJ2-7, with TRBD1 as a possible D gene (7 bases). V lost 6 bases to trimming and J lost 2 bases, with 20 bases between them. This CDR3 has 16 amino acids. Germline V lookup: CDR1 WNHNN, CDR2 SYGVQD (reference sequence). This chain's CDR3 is CASSPAAGQGAYEQYF. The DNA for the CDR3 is TGCGCCAGCAGCCCCGCGGCGGGGCAGGGGGCCTACGAGCAGTACTTC.

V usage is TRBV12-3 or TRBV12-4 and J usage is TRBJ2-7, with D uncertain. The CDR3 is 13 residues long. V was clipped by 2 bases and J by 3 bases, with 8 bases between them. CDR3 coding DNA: TGTGCCAGCAGTTTACAGCTGCACTACGAGCAGTACTTC. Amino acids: CASSLQLHYEQYF.

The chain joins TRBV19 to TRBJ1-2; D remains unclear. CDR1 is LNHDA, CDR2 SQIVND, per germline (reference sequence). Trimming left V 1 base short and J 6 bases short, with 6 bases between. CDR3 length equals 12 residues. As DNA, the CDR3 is TGTGCCAGTAGTATAGTGGAACATGGCTACACCTTC. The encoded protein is CASSIVEHGYTF.

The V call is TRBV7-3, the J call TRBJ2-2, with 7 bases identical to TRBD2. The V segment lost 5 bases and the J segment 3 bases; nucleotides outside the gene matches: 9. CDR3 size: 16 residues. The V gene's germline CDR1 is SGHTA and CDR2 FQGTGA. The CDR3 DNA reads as TGTGCCAGCAGCCCCAGCGGAGCGGGACACACCGGGGAGCTGTTTTTT. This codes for CASSPSGAGHTGELFF.

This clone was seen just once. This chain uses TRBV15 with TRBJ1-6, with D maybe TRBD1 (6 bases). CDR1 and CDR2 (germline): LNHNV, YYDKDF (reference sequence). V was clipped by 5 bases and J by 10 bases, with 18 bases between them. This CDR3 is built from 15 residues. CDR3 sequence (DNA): TGTGCCACCAGCGACAAACAGGGACCGGAATCACCCCTCCACTTT. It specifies CATSDKQGPESPLHF.

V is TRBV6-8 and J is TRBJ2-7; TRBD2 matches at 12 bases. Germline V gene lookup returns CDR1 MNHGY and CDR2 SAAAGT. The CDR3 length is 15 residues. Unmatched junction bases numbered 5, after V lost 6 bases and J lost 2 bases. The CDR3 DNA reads TGTGCCAGCAGGGGCAGGACTAGCGGGACCTACGAGCAGTACTTC. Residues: CASRGRTSGTYEQYF.

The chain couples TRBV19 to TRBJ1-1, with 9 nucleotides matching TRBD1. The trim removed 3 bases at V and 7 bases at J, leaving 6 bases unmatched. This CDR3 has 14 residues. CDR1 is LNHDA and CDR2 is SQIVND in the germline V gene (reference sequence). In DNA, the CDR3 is TGTGCCAGTAGTATCAACAGGGGGCTTGGTGAAGCTTTCTTT. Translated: CASSINRGLGEAFF.

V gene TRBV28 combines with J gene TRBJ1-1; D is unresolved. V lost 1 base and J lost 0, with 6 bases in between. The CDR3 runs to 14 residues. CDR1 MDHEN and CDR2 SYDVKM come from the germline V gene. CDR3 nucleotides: TGTGCCAGCAGTTTATTAAGAGTGAACACTGAAGCTTTCTTT. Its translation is CASSLLRVNTEAFF.

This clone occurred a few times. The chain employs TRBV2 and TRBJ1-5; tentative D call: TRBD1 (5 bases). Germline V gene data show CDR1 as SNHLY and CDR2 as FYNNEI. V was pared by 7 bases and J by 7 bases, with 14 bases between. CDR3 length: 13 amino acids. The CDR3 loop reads CASTGRVGQPQHF. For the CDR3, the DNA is TGTGCCAGCACGGGCAGGGTTGGACAGCCCCAGCATTTT.

CDR3 in DNA: TGTGCCAGCAGTTACTTTCTTCAGGGGACTAGCGGGGAGCCCCAGCATTTT. It encodes CASSYFLQGTSGEPQHF. V gene TRBV6-2 or TRBV6-3 combines with J gene TRBJ1-5; perhaps TRBD1 as D (6 bases). The germline V gene encodes CDR1 MNHEY and CDR2 SVGEGT. This CDR3 is built from 17 residues. V dropped 1 base and J dropped 8 bases, with 21 bases sitting between them.

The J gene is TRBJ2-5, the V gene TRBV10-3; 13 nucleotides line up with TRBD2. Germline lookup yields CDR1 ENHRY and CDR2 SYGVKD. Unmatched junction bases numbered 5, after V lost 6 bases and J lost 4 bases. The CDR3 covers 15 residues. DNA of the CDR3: TGTGCCATCAGCCGGACTAGCGGGAGCGCAGAGACCCAGTACTTC. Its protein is CAISRTSGSAETQYF.

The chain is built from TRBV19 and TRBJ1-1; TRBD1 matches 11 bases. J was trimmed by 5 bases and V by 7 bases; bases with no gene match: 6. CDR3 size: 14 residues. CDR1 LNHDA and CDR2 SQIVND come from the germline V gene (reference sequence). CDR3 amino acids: CASKDRGPGTEAFF. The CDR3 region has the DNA TGTGCCAGTAAGGACAGGGGGCCGGGGACTGAAGCTTTCTTT.

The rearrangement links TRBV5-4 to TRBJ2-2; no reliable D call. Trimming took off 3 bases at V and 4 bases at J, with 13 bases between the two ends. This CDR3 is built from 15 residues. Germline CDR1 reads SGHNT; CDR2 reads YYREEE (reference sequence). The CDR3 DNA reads TGTGCCAGCAGCTCCCGGAGCATAGGCACCGGGGAGCTGTTTTTT. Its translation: CASSSRSIGTGELFF. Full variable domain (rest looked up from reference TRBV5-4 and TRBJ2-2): ETGVTQSPTHLIKTRGQQVTLRCSSQSGHNTVSWYQQALGQGPQFIFQYYREEENGRGNFPPRFSGLQFPNYSSELNVNALELDDSALYLCASSSRSIGTGELFFGEGSRLTVL.

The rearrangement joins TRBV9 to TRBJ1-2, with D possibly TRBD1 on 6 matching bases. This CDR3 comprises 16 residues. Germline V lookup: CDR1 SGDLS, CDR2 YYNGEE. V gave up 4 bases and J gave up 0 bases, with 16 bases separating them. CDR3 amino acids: CASSKPDRQANYGYTF. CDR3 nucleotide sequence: TGTGCCAGCAGCAAACCAGACAGGCAAGCTAACTATGGCTACACCTTC.